This is a list of T cell receptor beta chains from one sample in a study of blood T cells in healthy people across ages. Each CDR3 protein is one row after TCRdb ran MiXCR on the 5' RACE reads. The table lists 1.8 million or so distinct CDR3 sequences, around 42% of them singletons. The sequencing input was blood. The receptor set was obtained from a human donor in good health. Both conserved end residues are part of each CDR3. Fields, in order: CDR3 protein, CDR3 DNA, V gene, J gene, clone size, D gene. D genes are given only for firm matches. Clone size is not always given. Where it is, it says once, few, many or a class for expanded clones.

CDR3 protein: CSVGSGGSNQPQHF
CDR3 DNA: TGCAGCGTAGGGTCGGGGGGTAGCAATCAGCCCCAGCATTTT
V gene: TRBV29-1
J gene: TRBJ1-5
clone size: NA
D gene: NA

CDR3 protein: CASSLAKAAGNTDTQYF
CDR3 DNA: TGCGCCAGCAGCTTGGCCAAAGCAGCGGGGAACACAGATACGCAGTATTTT
V gene: TRBV5-1
J gene: TRBJ2-3
clone size: NA
D gene: TRBD2

CDR3 protein: CASSVGGPGNQPQHF
CDR3 DNA: TGTGCCAGCAGCGTAGGAGGGCCTGGGAATCAGCCCCAGCATTTT
V gene: TRBV9
J gene: TRBJ1-5
clone size: NA
D gene: NA

CDR3 protein: CSATALRPYNSPLHF
CDR3 DNA: TGCAGTGCTACCGCCCTCCGGCCCTATAATTCACCCCTCCACTTT
V gene: TRBV20-1
J gene: TRBJ1-6
clone size: few
D gene: NA

CDR3 protein: CASSFPGGANYGYTF
CDR3 DNA: TGTGCCAGCAGCTTCCCTGGGGGGGCGAACTATGGCTACACCTTC
V gene: TRBV7-2
J gene: TRBJ1-2
clone size: NA
D gene: NA

CDR3 protein: CSVEDRAHEQFF
CDR3 DNA: TGCAGCGTTGAGGACAGGGCCCACGAGCAGTTCTTC
V gene: TRBV29-1
J gene: TRBJ2-1
clone size: few
D gene: TRBD1

CDR3 protein: CASSQEVAPPEQYF
CDR3 DNA: TGTGCCAGCAGCCAAGAGGTAGCCCCACCAGAGCAGTACTTC
V gene: TRBV4-2
J gene: TRBJ2-7
clone size: NA
D gene: NA

CDR3 protein: CASSQLTGYGNTIYF
CDR3 DNA: TGTGCCAGCAGCCAACTTACAGGGTACGGAAACACCATATATTTT
V gene: TRBV3-1
J gene: TRBJ1-3
clone size: NA
D gene: NA

CDR3 protein: CASSQDRGQGSSPLHF
CDR3 DNA: TGTGCCAGCAGCCAAGATCGAGGACAGGGGAGTTCACCCCTCCACTTT
V gene: TRBV4-2
J gene: TRBJ1-6
clone size: few
D gene: TRBD1

CDR3 protein: CASSSDRGIYGYTF
CDR3 DNA: TGCGCCAGCAGCTCGGACAGGGGAATCTATGGCTACACCTTC
V gene: TRBV5-1
J gene: TRBJ1-2
clone size: NA
D gene: TRBD1

CDR3 protein: CASSSLGTSTDTQYF
CDR3 DNA: TGCGCCAGCAGCTCGCTGGGCACTAGCACAGATACGCAGTATTTT
V gene: TRBV5-1
J gene: TRBJ2-3
clone size: few
D gene: NA

CDR3 protein: CSAPGHSPYSNQPQHF
CDR3 DNA: TGCAGTGCTCCTGGACATTCCCCGTATAGCAATCAGCCCCAGCATTTT
V gene: TRBV20-1
J gene: TRBJ1-5
clone size: NA
D gene: NA

CDR3 protein: CSANKHGDSNYEQYF
CDR3 DNA: TGCAGTGCTAATAAGCACGGAGACAGTAACTACGAGCAGTACTTC
V gene: TRBV20-1
J gene: TRBJ2-7
clone size: NA
D gene: NA

CDR3 protein: CASSSPDRETQYF
CDR3 DNA: TGTGCCAGCAGTTCTCCGGACAGGGAGACGCAGTATTTT
V gene: TRBV28
J gene: TRBJ2-3
clone size: many
D gene: TRBD1